This TCR beta chain was retrieved from a study of T-cell reconstitution after alpha-beta-depleted transplantation in children. Unique molecular identifiers featured in how the TCRbeta library was prepared. MiXCR was run by TCRdb on the PCR reads, yielding one entry per CDR3 protein. Of 65,000 to 70,000 distinct CDR3 sequences listed, 4.9% are singletons. Study conclusions and caveats: Reportedly, alpha-beta T cells present about two months post-transplant originated from several hundred expanded clones of graft origin. Once a year had passed after transplant, T-cell counts and diversity came mostly from newly produced T cells.

The CDR3 runs 16 residues. J gave up 1 base and V 6 bases, and 5 bases lay outside the gene matches. This clonotype was recorded many times. The target antigen is unknown. The TCR sequence derives from a boy under two years old who had a stem cell transplant for acute myeloid leukemia, so the T cells may come from the graft donor. V usage is TRBV12-3 or TRBV12-4 and J usage is TRBJ1-5; TRBD1 aligns across 11 bases. The sequencing used PBMCs, mostly from graft donor cells, collected 180 days after TCRalphabeta/CD19-depleted stem cell transplant. This CDR3 is CASSLGQGASNQPQHF. The DNA for the CDR3 is TGTGCCAGCAGCCTTGGACAGGGGGCAAGCAATCAGCCCCAGCATTTT.